This T cell receptor beta chain was identified in a study of OX40 agonist ivuxolimab in advanced cancers. Study information: The dose of intravenous ivuxolimab that patients received every 2 weeks ranged from 0.01 to 10 mg/kg.

Profiling relied on immunoSEQ multiplex PCR, and the TCRdb table lists in-frame clones only, not all of them. The sample carries 55,000 to 80,000 clones, around 84% recorded once. With V trimmed by 3 bases and J by 6 bases, 6 bases remained unmatched. This CDR3 is 14 amino acids long. Germline V gene data show CDR1 as SGDLS and CDR2 as YYNGEE. The TCR originated in an adult with an advanced solid tumor such as melanoma, head and neck, liver or kidney cancer. The sequencing used CD4+ or CD8+ T cells sorted from blood, collected in a trial of the OX40 agonist ivuxolimab. The rearrangement links TRBV9 to TRBJ1-5; the match to TRBD1 covers 7 bases. CDR3 amino acids: CASSAGTASQPQHF. The CDR3, as DNA: TGTGCCAGCAGCGCCGGGACAGCTAGTCAGCCCCAGCATTTT.